This TCR beta chain was sequenced in a study of Ad26.COV2.S vaccination and SARS-CoV-2 variants. Study-level background: Dosing was one shot or two shots 56 days apart.

The table came from immunoSEQ multiplex PCR; TCRdb's copy has only in-frame clones and leaves some out. The table shows about 400,000 clones, with approximately 89% occurring only once. Stated treatment: roughly 20 received Ad26.COV2.S at low or high dose, single or two shots; roughly five received placebo; per-sample allocation not given. Day 63 following the first vaccine or placebo injection was when the samples were taken. CDR1 and CDR2 (germline): SGHTA, FQGNSA. The CDR3 spans 14 residues. Trimming took off 5 bases at V and 5 bases at J, with 16 bases between the two ends. This chain joins TRBV7-2 and TRBJ2-7; D is unresolved. The sequence was obtained from a person between 18 and 59 years old who received the Ad26.COV2.S COVID-19 vaccine or a placebo. Sequences were derived from peripheral blood, sampled in a trial of Ad26.COV2.S vaccine versus placebo. The chain's CDR3 is CASSLWQPPHEQYF. The CDR3 nucleotides read TGTGCCAGCAGCCTATGGCAGCCCCCCCACGAGCAGTACTTC.